This entry is about one T cell receptor (beta chain). What it binds is not known. By 5'RACE template switching, TCR cDNA was produced, with a universal primer site and UMIs added in the process. TCRdb used MiXCR to reprocess the 5' RACE reads, holding one entry per CDR3 protein. The repertoire holds 200,000 to 300,000 distinct CDR3 sequences, 10% to 15% seen once, with approximately 0.49% in the top ten. These data come from a study of T cells after yellow fever vaccination. Across the whole study: The authors prepared low-cell-number fractions using SMART-Seq v4 Ultra Low Input.

Study results and caveats: Subsequent booster samples again held most clones from primary vaccination (roughly 95% CD4, about 85% CD8).

The source material was CD4+ T cells sorted from PBMCs, sampled 45 days after the yellow fever booster vaccination. This TCR came from a man under 40 who received the YFV17D yellow fever vaccine.

The CDR3 sequence: CASSLQEFSYEQYF. In DNA, the CDR3 is TGCGCCAGCAGCTTGCAGGAGTTCAGCTACGAGCAGTACTTC. The chain links TRBV5-1 to TRBJ2-7; the D is unclear. Trimming shortened V by 1 base and J by 3 bases, and 11 bases separated the two germline ends. The CDR3 spans 14 residues. CDR1 is SGHRS and CDR2 is YFSETQ in the germline V gene.